The 18 T cell receptor beta chains below all came from one sample that was sequenced in a study of cytomegalovirus exposure and HLA in healthy donors. The PCR made use of 60 Vbeta and 13 Jbeta primers. The repertoire was sequenced with immunoSEQ multiplex PCR; TCRdb's copy has only in-frame clones and lacks some. The sample carries approximately 140,000 clones, just under 85% recorded once. The sequenced sample consisted of PBMCs. The receptors were gathered from a woman between 40 and 55 years old in good health and CMV-seronegative.

The genes are TRBV27 and TRBJ1-1, with TRBD1 identical over 7 bases. This CDR3 spans 18 amino acids. Germline CDR1 is MNHEY and CDR2 is SMNVEV (reference sequence). V lost 0 bases to trimming and J lost 0 bases; unmatched junction nucleotides: 10. Here the CDR3 DNA reads TGTGCCAGCAGTTTATCGTCGCTACAGGGGATAATGAACACTGAAGCTTTCTTT. It yields the protein CASSLSSLQGIMNTEAFF.

This clone was detected only once. This chain uses TRBV4-3 with TRBJ1-5; 9 bases agree with TRBD1. The CDR3 is 16 amino acids. V was clipped by 0 bases and J by 8 bases; unmatched bases: 8. CDR1 LGHNA and CDR2 YSLEER come from the germline V gene. The CDR3 loop reads CASSQDVTGGLKPQHF. In DNA, the CDR3 is TGCGCCAGCAGCCAAGATGTAACAGGGGGCTTGAAGCCCCAGCATTTT.

This clone has more than one count but fewer than ten. The rearrangement uses TRBV11-1 and TRBJ2-4, with 7 bases identical to TRBD2. V was pared by 1 base and J by 8 bases, with 8 bases of the junction left unmatched. Germline CDR1 SGHAT, CDR2 FQDESV (reference sequence). The CDR3 contains 15 residues. The CDR3 loop is CASSLVGRGSDIQYF. The CDR3 bases are TGTGCCAGCAGCTTAGTGGGTCGCGGGAGCGACATTCAGTACTTC.

The chain carries TRBV10-3 and TRBJ2-7; 14 bases line up with TRBD2. Germline V gene lookup returns CDR1 ENHRY and CDR2 SYGVKD. This CDR3 has 18 residues. Trimming took 4 bases from V and 5 from J; bases not matched to a gene: 13. The CDR3 loop reads CAISGVSTSGRAVNEQYF. In DNA form, the CDR3 reads TGTGCCATCAGTGGAGTTTCGACTAGCGGGAGGGCCGTCAACGAGCAGTACTTC.

The chain couples TRBV27 to TRBJ1-1; the D gene is possibly TRBD1 (6 bases). The CDR3 length is 15 residues. V shed 6 bases and J shed 4 bases, with 18 bases lying between them. From germline, CDR1 is MNHEY and CDR2 SMNVEV (reference sequence). CDR3 in DNA: TGTGCCAGCAGACCGATGACAGGCCTAAGCACTGAAGCTTTCTTT. The encoded protein is CASRPMTGLSTEAFF.

The V gene is TRBV5-1, the J gene TRBJ1-1; 10 bases fit TRBD1. Germline values: CDR1 SGHRS, CDR2 YFSETQ. The CDR3 runs to 17 residues. V was clipped by 6 bases and J by 2 bases; unmatched bases: 13. CDR3 sequence: CASILSVGTGANTEAFF. In DNA, the CDR3 is TGCGCCAGCATTTTGAGTGTCGGGACAGGGGCAAACACTGAAGCTTTCTTT.

The chain combines TRBV7-9 with TRBJ2-7, with 7 positions matching TRBD1. The CDR3 is 15 amino acids. Germline assignment: CDR1 SEHNR and CDR2 FQNEAQ (reference sequence). V gave up 5 bases and J gave up 3 bases; unmatched junction bases: 10. The CDR3 reads CASSPLQGGGYEQYF. CDR3 coding DNA: TGTGCCAGCAGCCCCCTACAAGGGGGCGGCTACGAGCAGTACTTC.

This chain joins TRBV6-1 and TRBJ2-5; TRBD1 matches 8 bases. J was trimmed by 0 bases and V by 3 bases; bases with no gene match: 6. The length of the CDR3 is 16 residues. Germline V gene sequence: CDR1 MNHNS, CDR2 SASEGT. CDR3 protein: CASSDSGGLYQETQYF. CDR3 in DNA: TGTGCCAGCAGTGATTCAGGGGGCCTGTACCAAGAGACCCAGTACTTC.

The chain is built from TRBV7-2 and TRBJ2-1; 12 bases are a match to TRBD2. Germline loops: CDR1 SGHTA, CDR2 FQGNSA. This CDR3 is 14 amino acids long. The trim removed 5 bases at V and 6 bases at J, leaving 2 bases unmatched. The CDR3, as DNA: TGTGCCAGCAGCACACTAGCGGGAGGCAATGAGCAGTTCTTC. This encodes CASSTLAGGNEQFF.

This clone was observed a few times. V usage is TRBV13 and J usage is TRBJ2-7; D is perhaps TRBD2 (6 bases). The V and J ends lost 5 bases and 2 bases respectively, with 19 bases between them. Germline V gene data show CDR1 as PRHDT and CDR2 as FYEKMQ (reference sequence). This CDR3 has 16 residues. The CDR3 region is CASSPVAREIPYEQYF. CDR3 DNA: TGTGCCAGCAGCCCCGTTGCTCGGGAGATACCCTACGAGCAGTACTTC.

The J gene is TRBJ2-3, the V gene TRBV7-6; possible D gene TRBD1, 5 bases. CDR1 is SGHVS, CDR2 FNYEAQ, per germline. The V and J ends lost 1 base and 6 bases respectively, with 14 bases between them. The CDR3 sequence is 15 residues long. As DNA, the CDR3 is TGTGCCAGCAGCTTAGTGCTAGGGGTAGGGGATACGCAGTATTTT. This gives the protein CASSLVLGVGDTQYF.

This clone was found a few times. This chain links TRBV28 with TRBJ1-4; the D gene is possibly TRBD1 (6 bases). The germline V gene has CDR1 MDHEN and CDR2 SYDVKM. Trimming pared 10 bases from V and 8 bases from J, leaving 17 bases between. The CDR3 loop spans 13 amino acids. The CDR3 protein is CATLPGVREKLFF. In DNA form, the CDR3 reads TGTGCCACCCTTCCAGGGGTCCGGGAAAAACTGTTTTTT.

On this clone itself: Other DNA sequences within the sample encode an identical CDR3. The gene calls are TRBV5-6 and TRBJ2-7; D might be TRBD1 (6 bases). This CDR3 spans 12 amino acids. Germline V gene sequence: CDR1 SGHDT, CDR2 YYEEEE. Between the trimmed V and J ends, which lost 1 base and 5 bases, there was a span of 7 bases. The CDR3 nucleotides read TGTGCCAGCAGCTTGAACAGGGACGAGCAGTACTTC. Translation: CASSLNRDEQYF.

The chain uses TRBV19 and TRBJ1-5; TRBD1 matches at 9 bases. The germline CDR1 and CDR2 sequences are LNHDA and SQIVND (reference sequence). The CDR3 spans 16 residues. V was pared by 11 bases and J by 0 bases, with 11 bases of the junction left unmatched. CDR3 in amino acids: CALGGTGTNSNQPQHF. The CDR3 bases are TGTGCCCTGGGGGGGACAGGGACAAATAGCAATCAGCCCCAGCATTTT. Drawing the rest from reference TRBV19 and TRBJ1-5, the complete variable domain is DGGITQSPKYLFRKEGQNVTLSCEQNLNHDAMYWYRQDPGQGLRLIYYSQIVNDFQKGDIAEGYSVSREKKESFPLTVTSAQKNPTAFYLCALGGTGTNSNQPQHFGDGTRLSIL.

In this sample, this clone turned up once. The chain joins TRBV9 to TRBJ2-2, with D possibly TRBD1 on 6 matching bases. The germline gives CDR1 SGDLS, CDR2 YYNGEE. The CDR3 is 15 amino acids. The V and J ends lost 4 bases and 5 bases respectively, with 15 bases between them. CDR3 loop: CASSPRTTGTGELFF. DNA of the CDR3: TGTGCCAGCAGCCCCCGAACCACAGGGACCGGGGAGCTGTTTTTT.

The chain couples TRBV10-2 to TRBJ1-1, with D perhaps matching TRBD1 (5 bases). Between the trimmed V and J ends, which lost 7 bases and 9 bases, there was a span of 21 bases. Germline loops: CDR1 WSHSY, CDR2 SAAADI. The length of the CDR3 is 14 residues. In DNA, the CDR3 is TGCGCCAGCAACTCGCCTCCGACAGTCGGACAAGCTTTCTTT. It codes for CASNSPPTVGQAFF.

The chain couples TRBV5-1 to TRBJ2-1; TRBD2 aligns across 9 bases. V shed 4 bases and J 3 bases; nucleotides not matched to a gene: 5. Germline-derived CDR1 and CDR2 are SGHRS and YFSETQ. CDR3 length equals 15 residues. The CDR3 region is CASSLTSGDYNEQFF. CDR3 nucleotide sequence: TGCGCCAGCAGCCTGACTAGCGGAGACTACAATGAGCAGTTCTTC. The variable domain in full, completed from reference TRBV5-1 and TRBJ2-1, reads KAGVTQTPRYLIKTRGQQVTLSCSPISGHRSVSWYQQTPGQGLQFLFEYFSETQRNKGNFPGRFSGRQFSNSRSEMNVSTLELGDSALYLCASSLTSGDYNEQFFGPGTRLTVL.

The V and J genes are TRBV6-5 and TRBJ1-2, with 7 nucleotides matching TRBD1. There are 14 residues in the CDR3. Germline values: CDR1 MNHEY, CDR2 SVGAGI. V shed 8 bases and J 4 bases; nucleotides not matched to a gene: 10. The CDR3 DNA reads TGTGCCAGCCGCGAACAGGGGTTCATCTATGGCTACACCTTC. Protein: CASREQGFIYGYTF.